Described below is a single T cell receptor beta chain sequence and its context. Antigen unknown. Germline assignment: CDR1 MNHNY and CDR2 SVGAGI (reference sequence). CDR3 length: 14 residues. V was pared by 1 base and J by 2 bases, with 9 bases between. The data were obtained in a study of cytomegalovirus exposure and HLA in healthy donors. Notes on the study in general: Evidence from a later analysis indicated that most CMV-associated TCR beta chains looked HLA-restricted.

The primer mix had 60 Vbeta and 13 Jbeta primers. The protocol was immunoSEQ multiplex PCR, while the TCRdb copy is restricted to in-frame clones and leaves out a portion. The repertoire consists of approximately 150,000 clones, with approximately 80% occurring once and the leading ten covering roughly 2.6%. The clonotype was recovered from a woman aged 40 to 55 in good health and CMV-seropositive. This chain uses TRBV6-6 with TRBJ2-7; no reliable D call. Source material: PBMCs. CDR3 sequence reads: CASSYYTEAYEQYF. Written as DNA, the CDR3 is TGTGCCAGCAGTTACTATACAGAAGCCTACGAGCAGTACTTC.